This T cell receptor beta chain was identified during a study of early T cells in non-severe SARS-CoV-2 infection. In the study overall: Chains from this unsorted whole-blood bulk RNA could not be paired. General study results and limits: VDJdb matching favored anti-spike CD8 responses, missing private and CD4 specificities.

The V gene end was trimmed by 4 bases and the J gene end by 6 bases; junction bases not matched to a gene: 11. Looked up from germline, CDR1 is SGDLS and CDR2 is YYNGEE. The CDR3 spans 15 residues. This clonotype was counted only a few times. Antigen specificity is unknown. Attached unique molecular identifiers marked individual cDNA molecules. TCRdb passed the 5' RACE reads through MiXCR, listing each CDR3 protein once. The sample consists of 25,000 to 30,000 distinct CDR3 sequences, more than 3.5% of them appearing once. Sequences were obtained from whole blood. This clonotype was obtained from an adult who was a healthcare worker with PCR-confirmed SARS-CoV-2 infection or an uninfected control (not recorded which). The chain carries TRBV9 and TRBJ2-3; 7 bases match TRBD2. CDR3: CASSPPGGWGDTQYF. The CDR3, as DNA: TGTGCCAGCAGCCCTCCGGGAGGTTGGGGCGATACGCAGTATTTT.